The clone carrying this T cell receptor beta chain was seen just once. This sample is drawn from a study of blood T cell repertoires in COVID-19. On the study more broadly: In each case, the material was cDNA or gDNA derived from T cells, B-cell-depleted T cells, or PBMCs.

The CDR3 consists of 17 residues. Germline lookup yields CDR1 SGHRS and CDR2 YFSETQ. V lost 2 bases and J lost 0, with 17 bases in between. Per the original methods: By means of reference gene primer amplification, nucleated cell counts were estimated. Some clones are missing from TCRdb's copy, which holds only in-frame ones; the method was immunoSEQ multiplex PCR. D and trimming were read from the DNA, whereas the V and J calls and clone size are those reported in that table. This sample has more than 110,000 clones, with more than 75% found just once. J is TRBJ1-1 and V is TRBV5-1, with D unresolved. The sequence derives from a woman between 35 and 50 years old with acute or convalescent COVID-19. The sample was peripheral blood. DNA of the CDR3: TGCGCCAGCAGCTTTGCACAGAGCACCTTTATGAACACTGAAGCTTTCTTT. Protein sequence: CASSFAQSTFMNTEAFF.